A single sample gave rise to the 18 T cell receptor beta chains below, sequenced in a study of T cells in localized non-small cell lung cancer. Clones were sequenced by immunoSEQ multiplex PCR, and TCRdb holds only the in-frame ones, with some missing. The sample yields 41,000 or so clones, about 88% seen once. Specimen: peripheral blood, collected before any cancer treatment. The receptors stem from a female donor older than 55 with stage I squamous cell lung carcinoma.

In DNA form, the CDR3 reads TGTGCCAGCAGCCTGACCGGGACCCGTGGGGATACGCAGTATTTT. Protein: CASSLTGTRGDTQYF. J is TRBJ2-3 and V is TRBV5-4, with D possibly being TRBD1 or TRBD2 (5 bases each). The CDR3 is 15 amino acids. Germline-derived CDR1 and CDR2 are SGHNT and YYREEE (reference sequence). The V end was cut by 4 bases, the J end by 6 bases, with 18 bases between. The variable domain in full, with the rest retrieved from reference TRBV5-4 and TRBJ2-3, is ETGVTQSPTHLIKTRGQQVTLRCSSQSGHNTVSWYQQALGQGPQFIFQYYREEENGRGNFPPRFSGLQFPNYSSELNVNALELDDSALYLCASSLTGTRGDTQYFGPGTRLTVL.

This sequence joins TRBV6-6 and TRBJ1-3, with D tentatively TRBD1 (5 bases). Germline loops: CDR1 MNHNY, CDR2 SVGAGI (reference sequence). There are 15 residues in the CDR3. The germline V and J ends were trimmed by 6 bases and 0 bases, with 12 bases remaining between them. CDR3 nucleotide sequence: TGTGCCAGCAGCCCTGCGGGGACCTCTGGAAACACCATATATTTT. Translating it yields CASSPAGTSGNTIYF.

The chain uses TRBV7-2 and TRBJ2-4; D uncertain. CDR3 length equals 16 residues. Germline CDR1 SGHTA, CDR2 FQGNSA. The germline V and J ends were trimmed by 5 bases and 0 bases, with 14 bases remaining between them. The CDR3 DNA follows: TGTGCCAGCAGCCCAAGCTCAGTCATAGCCAAAAACATTCAGTACTTC. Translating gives CASSPSSVIAKNIQYF.

CDR3 DNA: TGTGCTAGTGGCCCTTCCGGGATTAACAATGAGCAGTTCTTC. The encoded protein is CASGPSGINNEQFF. This chain uses TRBV12-5 with TRBJ2-1; TRBD2 is a possible D gene (5 bases). Trimming left V 6 bases short and J 5 bases short, with 14 bases between. The CDR3 loop spans 14 amino acids. The germline gives CDR1 LGHNT, CDR2 FRNRAP. Together with reference TRBV12-5 and TRBJ2-1, the CDR3 gives the full variable domain: DARVTQTPRHKVTEMGQEVTMRCQPILGHNTVFWYRQTMMQGLELLAYFRNRAPLDDSGMPKDRFSAEMPDATLATLKIQPSEPRDSAVYFCASGPSGINNEQFFGPGTRLTVL.

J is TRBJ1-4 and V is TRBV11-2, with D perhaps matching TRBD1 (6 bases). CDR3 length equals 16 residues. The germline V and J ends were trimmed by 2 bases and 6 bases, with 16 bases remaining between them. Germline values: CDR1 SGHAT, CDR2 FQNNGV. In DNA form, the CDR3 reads TGTGCCAGCAGCTTATCTTGGGGGCGCCGGCATGAAAAACTGTTTTTT. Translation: CASSLSWGRRHEKLFF.

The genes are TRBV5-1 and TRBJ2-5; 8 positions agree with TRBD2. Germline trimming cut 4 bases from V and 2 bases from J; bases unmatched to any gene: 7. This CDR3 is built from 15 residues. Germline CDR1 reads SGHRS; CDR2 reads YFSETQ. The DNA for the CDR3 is TGCGCCAGCAGCCCGGGGGGGCGGGAACAAGAGACCCAGTACTTC. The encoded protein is CASSPGGREQETQYF.

CDR3: CASSREGGTGAYEQYF. DNA of the CDR3: TGCGCCAGCAGCCGGGAGGGCGGGACAGGGGCCTACGAGCAGTACTTC. The chain links TRBV4-1 to TRBJ2-7; 10 nucleotides match TRBD1. Looked up from germline, CDR1 is MGHRA and CDR2 is YSYEKL. Trimming at V came to 4 bases and at J to 2 bases, leaving 8 bases not matched to a gene. This CDR3 region has 16 residues.

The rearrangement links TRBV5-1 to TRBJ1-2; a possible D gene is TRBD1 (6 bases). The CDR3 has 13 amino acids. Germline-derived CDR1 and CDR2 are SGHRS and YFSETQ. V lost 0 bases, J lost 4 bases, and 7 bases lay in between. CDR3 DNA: TGCGCCAGCAGCTTGGACAGGGTCTATGGCTACACCTTC. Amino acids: CASSLDRVYGYTF.

The CDR3 here is CASSPRVYEQYF. Here the CDR3 DNA reads TGTGCCAGCAGTCCCCGGGTCTACGAGCAGTACTTC. The V gene is TRBV27, the J gene TRBJ2-7; no clear D. V lost 5 bases and J lost 3, with 8 bases in between. The germline V gene has CDR1 MNHEY and CDR2 SMNVEV (reference sequence). This CDR3 spans 12 amino acids.

For the CDR3, the DNA is TGCGCCAGCAGCCAAGACGAGGGGACGGGTTCGCAGTTCTTC. This gives the protein CASSQDEGTGSQFF. The chain joins TRBV4-1 to TRBJ2-1; D is tentatively TRBD1 or TRBD2 (5 bases each). Germline V gene data show CDR1 as MGHRA and CDR2 as YSYEKL. The CDR3 covers 14 residues. V was pared by 0 bases and J by 12 bases, with 15 bases between.

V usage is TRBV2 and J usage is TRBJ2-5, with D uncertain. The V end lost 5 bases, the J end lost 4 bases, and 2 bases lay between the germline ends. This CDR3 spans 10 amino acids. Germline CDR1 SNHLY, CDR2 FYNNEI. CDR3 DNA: TGTGCCAGCAGTTTAGAGACCCAGTACTTC. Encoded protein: CASSLETQYF.

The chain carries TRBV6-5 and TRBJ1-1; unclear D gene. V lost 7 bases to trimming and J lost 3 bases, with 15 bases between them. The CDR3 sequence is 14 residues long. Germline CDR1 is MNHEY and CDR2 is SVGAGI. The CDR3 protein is CASKGPGVYTEAFF. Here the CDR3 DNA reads TGTGCCAGCAAAGGACCTGGTGTCTACACTGAAGCTTTCTTT.

Written as DNA, the CDR3 is TGTGCCAGCAGCTCAGGCCAAAGAAAAGCTGGAAACACCATATATTTT. Its translation: CASSSGQRKAGNTIYF. V usage is TRBV5-4 and J usage is TRBJ1-3; D not certain. CDR1 and CDR2 (germline): SGHNT, YYREEE (reference sequence). The V end lost 3 bases, the J end lost 2 bases, and 15 bases lay between the germline ends. The CDR3 spans 16 residues.

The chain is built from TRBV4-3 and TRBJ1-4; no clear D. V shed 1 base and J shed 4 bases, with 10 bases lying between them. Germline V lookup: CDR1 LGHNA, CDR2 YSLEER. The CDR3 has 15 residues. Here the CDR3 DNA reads TGCGCCAGCAGCCAAGGCTTCTCAGTTAATGAAAAACTGTTTTTT. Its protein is CASSQGFSVNEKLFF.

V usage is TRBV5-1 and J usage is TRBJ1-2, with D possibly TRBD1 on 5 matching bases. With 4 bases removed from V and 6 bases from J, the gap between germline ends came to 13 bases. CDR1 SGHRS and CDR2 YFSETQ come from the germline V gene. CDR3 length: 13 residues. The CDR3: CASSLGGGDGYTF. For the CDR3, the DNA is TGCGCCAGCAGCCTGGGAGGAGGGGATGGCTACACCTTC.

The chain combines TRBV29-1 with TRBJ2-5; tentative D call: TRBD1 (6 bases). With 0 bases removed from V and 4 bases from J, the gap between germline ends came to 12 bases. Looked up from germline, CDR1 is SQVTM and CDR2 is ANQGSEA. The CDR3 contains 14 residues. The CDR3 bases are TGCAGCGTTGAAGAAAGTGGGGGCCCAGAGACCCAGTACTTC. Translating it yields CSVEESGGPETQYF.

As DNA, the CDR3 is TGTGCCAGCAGCTTAGCTAGCGGGAGTACAGATACGCAGTATTTT. Translating gives CASSLASGSTDTQYF. The rearrangement links TRBV7-2 to TRBJ2-3; 9 bases line up with TRBD2. V shed 0 bases and J 3 bases; nucleotides not matched to a gene: 1. Germline-derived CDR1 and CDR2 are SGHTA and FQGNSA. The CDR3 extends over 15 amino acids.

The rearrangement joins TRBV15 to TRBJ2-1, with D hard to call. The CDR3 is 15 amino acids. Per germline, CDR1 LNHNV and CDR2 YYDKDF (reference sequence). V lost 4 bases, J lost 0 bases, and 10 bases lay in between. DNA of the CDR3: TGTGCCACCAGCAACGACTTCCTCTCCTACAATGAGCAGTTCTTC. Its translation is CATSNDFLSYNEQFF.